The present T cell receptor (beta chain) was sequenced within a study of a mutant IDH1 vaccine in newly diagnosed glioma. Study background: Administration of eight vaccinations to patients took place in weeks 1, 3, 5, 7, 11, 15, 19, 23. Vaccination began 4-6 weeks post radiotherapy alone, or with temozolomide cycles. Patients previously underwent radiotherapy, temozolomide, or both, and most underwent both. General study results and limits: Pseudoprogression showed no apparent link to changes in top peripheral T cell clonotypes.

Measured with immunoSEQ multiplex PCR; TCRdb has only the in-frame clones, and not every one. The data hold around 120,000 clones, with around 80% observed a single time. Described time point: week 11, during vaccination. In the vaccine, a single dose held 300 ug of the mutant IDH1 20-mer peptide, along with topical imiquimod. The CDR3 is made up of 15 amino acids. The V and J ends lost 6 bases and 9 bases respectively, with 23 bases between them. Germline V gives CDR1 LGHNA, CDR2 YNFKEQ. This clone turned up a few times. The target antigen is unknown. This sequence joins TRBV4-2 and TRBJ1-2; a weak D match, TRBD1 (6 bases). This material consisted of PBMCs, taken from a glioma patient whose treatment included an IDH1 peptide vaccine. The receptor was derived from a man aged 35-49 years with glioma. This CDR3 is CASRGGQGIEERYTF. As DNA, the CDR3 is TGTGCCAGCAGGGGTGGTCAGGGGATTGAGGAGCGCTACACCTTC.